The next 27 T cell receptor beta chains were all read from a single sample in a study of OX40 agonist ivuxolimab in advanced cancers. The table came from immunoSEQ multiplex PCR; TCRdb's copy has only in-frame clones and leaves some out. This sample has around 40,000 clones, with approximately 86% found just once. Sequenced material: CD4+ or CD8+ T cells sorted from blood, taken in a trial of the OX40 agonist ivuxolimab. The receptors come from an adult with an advanced solid tumor such as melanoma, head and neck, liver or kidney cancer.

This chain connects TRBV29-1 to TRBJ2-1; TRBD2 might be the D (5 bases). V gave up 4 bases and J gave up 0 bases, with 16 bases separating them. CDR3 length: 16 amino acids. Germline CDR1 and CDR2: SQVTM and ANQGSEA. The CDR3 region has the DNA TGCAGCGTTGCTCTGTTAATAGGGAGCTCCTACAATGAGCAGTTCTTC. Translated: CSVALLIGSSYNEQFF.

The chain couples TRBV4-3 to TRBJ2-7; 11 bases agree with TRBD2. The CDR3 contains 15 residues. Germline trimming cut 6 bases from V and 4 bases from J; bases unmatched to any gene: 8. Germline V gene data show CDR1 as LGHNA and CDR2 as YSLEER. CDR3: CASSPRTSGPYEQYF. In DNA form, the CDR3 reads TGCGCCAGCAGTCCACGGACTAGCGGGCCTTACGAGCAGTACTTC.

The J gene is TRBJ1-1, the V gene TRBV4-1, with D perhaps matching TRBD1 (5 bases). Per germline, CDR1 MGHRA and CDR2 YSYEKL. The CDR3 sequence is 14 residues long. V gave up 2 bases and J gave up 4 bases, with 11 bases separating them. The CDR3 DNA sequence: TGCGCCAGCAGCCAACTAATCAGGGTCACTGAAGCTTTCTTT. It is translated as CASSQLIRVTEAFF.

This clone was observed a few times. The chain employs TRBV29-1 and TRBJ1-4; 8 nucleotides match TRBD1. The J segment lost 8 bases and the V segment lost 1 base, leaving 6 bases of the junction unmatched. Germline assignment: CDR1 SQVTM and CDR2 ANQGSEA. This CDR3 comprises 14 residues. The CDR3 coding sequence is TGCAGCGTTGAAGCGGAGTCAGGGGGCGAAAAACTGTTTTTT. This gives the protein CSVEAESGGEKLFF.

The rearrangement links TRBV6-6 to TRBJ1-1; D call uncertain. Germline V gene lookup returns CDR1 MNHNY and CDR2 SVGAGI (reference sequence). This CDR3 contains 15 residues. The V gene lost 2 bases and the J gene lost 1 base, with 11 bases spanning the gap. The CDR3 nucleotides are TGTGCCAGCAGTTACCGAGGGTTGGAGAACACTGAAGCTTTCTTT. It encodes CASSYRGLENTEAFF.

This chain links TRBV28 with TRBJ1-2, with no clear D. This CDR3 has 14 residues. The V and J ends lost 6 bases and 1 base respectively, with 12 bases between them. CDR1 and CDR2 from the germline V gene are MDHEN and SYDVKM. In nucleotides, the CDR3 is TGTGCCAGCAGGACCGGGAACCATAACTATGGCTACACCTTC. This translates into CASRTGNHNYGYTF.

The gene calls are TRBV12-5 and TRBJ2-1; the D gene is possibly TRBD1 (5 bases). Trimming took off 0 bases at V and 12 bases at J, with 9 bases between the two ends. Germline V gene data show CDR1 as LGHNT and CDR2 as FRNRAP. This CDR3 contains 12 residues. The CDR3 sequence is CASGLVGAGQFF. As DNA, the CDR3 is TGTGCTAGTGGTTTGGTAGGGGCAGGGCAGTTCTTC.

The chain is built from TRBV19 and TRBJ1-1; D is unresolved. The CDR3 loop spans 12 amino acids. Looked up from germline, CDR1 is LNHDA and CDR2 is SQIVND (reference sequence). Trimming left V 6 bases short and J 6 bases short, with 11 bases between. CDR3 nucleotides: TGTGCCAGTAGACGTGGTAACGCTGAAGCTTTCTTT. Amino acids: CASRRGNAEAFF.

V is TRBV6-1 and J is TRBJ2-7, with D unresolved. Trimming removed 3 bases at V and 12 bases at J, with 24 bases between. The germline CDR1 and CDR2 sequences are MNHNS and SASEGT. The CDR3 is made up of 15 amino acids. In nucleotides, the CDR3 is TGTGCCAGCAGTGACCCCGCGAAAAGCGTACCCTGGCCGTACTTC. Its translation is CASSDPAKSVPWPYF.

The genes are TRBV4-2 and TRBJ2-7; 7 bases line up with TRBD2. This CDR3 region has 16 residues. Trimming removed 6 bases from V and 2 bases from J; junction bases left unmatched: 13. Germline V gives CDR1 LGHNA, CDR2 YNFKEQ. The CDR3 loop reads CASSPSLGEGPYEQYF. The CDR3, as DNA: TGTGCCAGCAGTCCCTCTTTGGGGGAGGGCCCCTACGAGCAGTACTTC.

The chain recombines TRBV20-1 with TRBJ2-7; tentative D call: TRBD2 (5 bases). With 7 bases removed from V and 2 bases from J, the gap between germline ends came to 9 bases. CDR1 is DFQATT, CDR2 SNEGSKA, per germline (reference sequence). This CDR3 contains 11 residues. In nucleotides, the CDR3 is TGCAGTGTGAAGCGGACCTACGAGCAGTACTTC. This encodes CSVKRTYEQYF.

V gene TRBV28 combines with J gene TRBJ2-4, with 8 nucleotides matching TRBD1. Per the germline V gene, CDR1 is MDHEN and CDR2 is SYDVKM. With V trimmed by 4 bases and J by 8 bases, 13 bases remained unmatched. The CDR3 extends over 16 amino acids. The DNA of the CDR3 is TGTGCCAGCAGTTCTCAGGGGGCTGGGTCTGGCGACATTCAGTACTTC. It encodes CASSSQGAGSGDIQYF.

The gene calls are TRBV6-1 and TRBJ2-7; D possibly corresponds to TRBD2 (6 bases). Germline V gene sequence: CDR1 MNHNS, CDR2 SASEGT. V was pared by 1 base and J by 1 base, with 11 bases between. The CDR3 consists of 15 residues. CDR3 sequence: CASSEGGVQSYEQYF. Written as DNA, the CDR3 is TGTGCCAGCAGTGAAGGGGGGGTTCAGTCCTACGAGCAGTACTTC.

The chain combines TRBV28 with TRBJ2-3, with TRBD1 matching 12 bases. The V gene's germline CDR1 is MDHEN and CDR2 SYDVKM. The CDR3 extends over 17 amino acids. J lost 4 bases, V lost 0 bases, and 5 bases had no gene match. The CDR3 nucleotides read TGTGCCAGCAGTTTATGGGGGACAGGGGGCGACGCAGATACGCAGTATTTT. Translation: CASSLWGTGGDADTQYF.

This rearrangement joins TRBV7-2 to TRBJ1-2, with 8 positions matching TRBD1. The CDR3 is made up of 13 amino acids. J gave up 8 bases and V 5 bases, and 7 bases lay outside the gene matches. The germline V gene has CDR1 SGHTA and CDR2 FQGNSA. The CDR3 DNA follows: TGTGCCAGCAGCCTTGACAGGGGAGGAGGCTACACCTTC. Its protein is CASSLDRGGGYTF.

This clone came up a few times. Other DNA sequences in the sample encode the same CDR3. The V gene is TRBV28, the J gene TRBJ2-7; D gene unclear. From germline, CDR1 is MDHEN and CDR2 SYDVKM. Trimming took 2 bases from V and 0 from J, leaving 2 bases between them. The CDR3 length is 12 residues. The CDR3 reads CASSLASYEQYF. CDR3 bases: TGTGCCAGCAGTTTAGCCTCCTACGAGCAGTACTTC.

V usage is TRBV12-5 and J usage is TRBJ2-3, with 7 bases fitting TRBD2. The CDR3 consists of 15 residues. V dropped 4 bases and J dropped 2; count of bases not matched to a gene: 6. Germline loops: CDR1 LGHNT, CDR2 FRNRAP. CDR3 bases: TGTGCTAGTGGTTCCCGAGCGGGACTCACAGATACGCAGTATTTT. Translation: CASGSRAGLTDTQYF.

The chain combines TRBV4-3 with TRBJ2-7; TRBD1 or TRBD2 may be the D gene (6 bases each). Germline V lookup: CDR1 LGHNA, CDR2 YSLEER. This CDR3 region has 14 residues. V lost 0 bases and J lost 7, with 13 bases in between. CDR3 residues: CASSQEVKGGEQYF. CDR3 coding DNA: TGCGCCAGCAGCCAAGAGGTTAAAGGGGGGGAGCAGTACTTC.

Here the CDR3 reads CASSLHRRDNEQFF. In DNA form, the CDR3 reads TGTGCCAGCAGCTTACACAGGAGAGACAATGAGCAGTTCTTC. The gene calls are TRBV11-3 and TRBJ2-1, with a weak D call TRBD1 (5 bases). The CDR3 sequence is 14 residues long. Germline-derived CDR1 and CDR2 are SGHNT and YENEEA. Trimming pared 2 bases from V and 5 bases from J, leaving 10 bases between.

The chain carries TRBV7-9 and TRBJ1-2, with 7 nucleotides matching TRBD1. Germline CDR1 is SEHNR and CDR2 is FQNEAQ (reference sequence). CDR3 size: 12 residues. The V segment lost 6 bases and the J segment 8 bases; nucleotides outside the gene matches: 6. CDR3 amino acids: CASSRDRVGYTF. As DNA, the CDR3 is TGTGCCAGCAGTCGCGACAGGGTAGGCTACACCTTC.

The V and J genes are TRBV6-5 and TRBJ1-1; maybe TRBD1 (5 bases). The CDR3 totals 15 residues. Germline CDR1 is MNHEY and CDR2 is SVGAGI. The V and J ends lost 8 bases and 4 bases respectively, with 20 bases between them. The CDR3 here is CASRLKATGGTEAFF. CDR3 in DNA: TGTGCCAGCCGCCTAAAGGCCACAGGTGGCACTGAAGCTTTCTTT.

CDR3 in DNA: TGTGCCAGCAGCTCCCCATTCACCTTATTTAGCACAGATACGCAGTATTTT. It translates to CASSSPFTLFSTDTQYF. The J gene is TRBJ2-3, the V gene TRBV7-9; D gene unclear. V shed 4 bases and J shed 0 bases, with 17 bases lying between them. CDR3 length: 17 residues. Germline V lookup: CDR1 SEHNR, CDR2 FQNEAQ (reference sequence).

This chain links TRBV7-9 with TRBJ1-2, with 7 bases fitting TRBD1. The length of the CDR3 is 15 residues. V was pared by 6 bases and J by 0 bases, with 7 bases of the junction left unmatched. The germline CDR1 and CDR2 sequences are SEHNR and FQNEAQ (reference sequence). CDR3 residues: CASRSPGTANYGYTF. The DNA of the CDR3 is TGTGCCAGCAGAAGCCCCGGGACAGCTAACTATGGCTACACCTTC.

The J gene is TRBJ2-2, the V gene TRBV6-5, with D unresolved. Germline-derived CDR1 and CDR2 are MNHEY and SVGAGI. V was pared by 0 bases and J by 9 bases, with 8 bases between. The CDR3 runs to 13 residues. CDR3 DNA: TGTGCCAGCAGTTACTCGAGAGTCCGGGAGCTGTTTTTT. Its translation: CASSYSRVRELFF.

The V call is TRBV2, the J call TRBJ2-3; a possible D gene is TRBD1 (6 bases). The V gene lost 4 bases and the J gene lost 6 bases, with 20 bases spanning the gap. Germline assignment: CDR1 SNHLY and CDR2 FYNNEI. The CDR3 runs to 16 residues. DNA for the CDR3: TGTGCCAGCAGTGGCCTGGACAGTTCTAGGGGGGATACGCAGTATTTT. Translating gives CASSGLDSSRGDTQYF.

This clone ranks as medium-sized. Additional DNA sequences in this sample encode the identical CDR3. The CDR3 bases are TGTGCCAGCAGCTGGGACAGGGGGCTCACTGAAGCTTTCTTT. Its protein product is CASSWDRGLTEAFF. This chain links TRBV5-6 with TRBJ1-1; the match to TRBD1 covers 12 bases. The CDR3 sequence is 14 residues long. V lost 3 bases, J lost 4 bases, and 1 base stayed unmatched. CDR1 SGHDT and CDR2 YYEEEE come from the germline V gene.

This chain joins TRBV27 and TRBJ2-1; 12 bases match TRBD2. Germline assignment: CDR1 MNHEY and CDR2 SMNVEV (reference sequence). V was pared by 4 bases and J by 6 bases, with 4 bases of the junction left unmatched. The CDR3 sequence is 15 residues long. The CDR3 loop is CASSSLAGGRNEQFF. The CDR3 region has the DNA TGTGCCAGCAGTTCCCTAGCGGGAGGGCGCAATGAGCAGTTCTTC.